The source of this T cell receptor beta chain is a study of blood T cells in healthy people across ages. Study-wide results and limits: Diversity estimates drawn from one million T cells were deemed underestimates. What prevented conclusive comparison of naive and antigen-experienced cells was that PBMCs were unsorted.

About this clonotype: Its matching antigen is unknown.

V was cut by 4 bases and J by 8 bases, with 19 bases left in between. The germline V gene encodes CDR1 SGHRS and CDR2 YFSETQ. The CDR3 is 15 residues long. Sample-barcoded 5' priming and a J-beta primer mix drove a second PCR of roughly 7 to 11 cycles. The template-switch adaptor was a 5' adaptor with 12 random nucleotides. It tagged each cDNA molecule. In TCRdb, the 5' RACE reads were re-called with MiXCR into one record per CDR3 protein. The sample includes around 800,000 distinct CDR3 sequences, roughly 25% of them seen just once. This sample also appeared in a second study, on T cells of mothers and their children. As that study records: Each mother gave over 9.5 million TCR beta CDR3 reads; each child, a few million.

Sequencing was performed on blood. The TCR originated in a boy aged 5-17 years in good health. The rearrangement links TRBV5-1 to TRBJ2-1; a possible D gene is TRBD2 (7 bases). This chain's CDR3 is CASSAAGRGGDEQFF. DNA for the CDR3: TGCGCCAGCAGCGCGGCGGGGCGAGGGGGGGATGAGCAGTTCTTC.